A selection of T cell receptor beta chains follows, all from one sample in a study of blood T cell repertoires in COVID-19. The repertoire was sequenced with immunoSEQ multiplex PCR; TCRdb's copy has only in-frame clones and lacks some. The sample records 150,000 to 200,000 clones, about 86% being singletons. The sample consisted of peripheral blood. These receptors were collected from a man in his fifties or sixties with acute or convalescent COVID-19. Both conserved end residues are part of each CDR3. Each record gives: J gene, D gene, V gene, clone size, CDR3 protein, CDR3 DNA. The D gene is left open where the match is weak. Clone size, where shown, is once, few, many, or a class for clones that have expanded.

TRBJ2-2 | - | TRBV11-3 | once | CASSLDGGDTGELFF | TGTGCCAGCAGCTTAGATGGGGGCGACACCGGGGAGCTGTTTTTT
TRBJ2-7 | TRBD1 | TRBV5-4 | - | CASSLAGGQGSYEQYF | TGTGCCAGCAGCTTGGCCGGCGGACAGGGTTCCTACGAGCAGTACTTC
TRBJ1-2 | - | TRBV4-1 | - | CASSGSGYGYTF | TGCGCCAGCAGTGGCTCTGGCTATGGCTACACCTTC
TRBJ2-7 | TRBD2 | TRBV6-5 | - | CASTDAALAGREQYF | TGTGCCAGCACCGACGCAGCTCTAGCGGGCCGCGAGCAGTACTTC
TRBJ1-2 | TRBD1 | TRBV5-1 | - | CASSLVTGQVQGYTF | TGCGCCAGCAGCTTGGTTACGGGACAGGTACAGGGCTACACCTTC
TRBJ1-1 | - | TRBV2 | - | CASRVYGGTEAFF | TGTGCCAGCAGGGTATACGGGGGCACTGAAGCTTTCTTT
TRBJ2-2 | - | TRBV6-6 | - | CASSPGNPGELFF | TGTGCCAGCTCGCCGGGGAACCCCGGGGAGCTGTTTTTT
TRBJ2-7 | TRBD2 | TRBV4-1 | - | CASSQSSGRSYEQYF | TGCGCCAGCAGCCAATCTAGCGGGAGATCCTACGAGCAGTACTTC
TRBJ1-2 | TRBD1 | TRBV19 | - | CASTQDRWDHGYTF | TGTGCCAGTACCCAGGACAGGTGGGACCATGGCTACACCTTC
TRBJ2-1 | - | TRBV3-1/TRBV3-2 | - | CASSVSGSSLRHNEQFF | TGTGCCAGCAGCGTATCCGGGTCTTCCCTCCGACACAATGAGCAGTTCTTC
TRBJ1-1 | TRBD1 | TRBV7-9 | - | CASRRQGGSTEAFF | TGTGCCAGCAGAAGACAGGGAGGAAGCACTGAAGCTTTCTTT
TRBJ2-1 | - | TRBV5-1 | - | CASSSSGSYNEQFF | TGCGCCAGCAGCAGTTCAGGCTCCTACAATGAGCAGTTCTTC
TRBJ2-2 | - | TRBV7-9 | - | CASSLVPNTGELFF | TGTGCCAGCAGCTTAGTCCCAAACACCGGGGAGCTGTTTTTT
TRBJ2-7 | - | TRBV5-1 | - | CASSLAFTGSYEQYF | TGCGCCAGCAGCTTGGCCTTTACGGGAAGTTACGAGCAGTACTTC
TRBJ1-5 | - | TRBV7-9 | - | CASSLTGSVSQPQHF | TGTGCCAGCAGTCTAACAGGGTCTGTGAGTCAGCCCCAGCATTTT
TRBJ2-3 | - | TRBV28 | - | CASSTPAELTDTQYF | TGTGCCAGCAGTACTCCGGCGGAATTGACAGATACGCAGTATTTT
TRBJ1-5 | - | TRBV5-1 | - | CASSLDPGQPQHF | TGCGCCAGCAGCCTAGACCCCGGACAGCCCCAGCATTTT
TRBJ2-7 | - | TRBV28 | - | CASSSRGAYEQYF | TGTGCCAGCAGTTCCCGGGGAGCCTACGAGCAGTACTTC
TRBJ2-1 | - | TRBV5-4 | - | CASSSGVGYEQFF | TGTGCCAGCAGCTCCGGAGTTGGTTATGAGCAGTTCTTC
TRBJ2-7 | - | TRBV7-9 | - | CASGVGRSVIVDEQYF | TGTGCCAGCGGCGTGGGGAGGAGTGTTATTGTGGACGAGCAGTACTTC
TRBJ2-1 | TRBD2 | TRBV2 | - | CASGAGEGNEQFF | TGTGCCAGCGGAGCGGGAGAGGGCAATGAGCAGTTCTTC